This is a list of T cell receptor beta chains from one sample in a study of CD8+CD57+ T cells in acquired aplastic anemia. TCRdb re-analysed the reads in MiXCR, keeping a single row per CDR3 protein. This sample has fewer than 85,000 distinct CDR3 sequences; 55% to 75% occur once, and the top ten carry about 82%. The sample taken for sequencing was sorted CD4+, CD8+, or CD8+CD57+ T cells (not recorded which) from PBMCs. Receptor source: a human donor with aplastic anemia. Both conserved end residues are part of each CDR3. The order of the fields is J gene, D gene, clone size, V gene, CDR3 DNA, CDR3 protein. The D gene is left open where the match is weak. Size is stated for part of the rows, as once, few or many counts, or as a class when the clone is expanded.

TRBJ1-6,TRBD1,NA,TRBV7-3,TGTGCCAGCAGCGTACAGGGGGCCGGTTCACCCCTCCACTTT,CASSVQGAGSPLHF
TRBJ2-1,TRBD2,many,TRBV2,TGTGCCAGCAGTGATAAGGGCGGGAGCTTATACAATGAGCAGTTCTTC,CASSDKGGSLYNEQFF
TRBJ2-7,NA,NA,TRBV20-1,TGCAGTGCTAGACGGCTAGACGCAACCTACGAGCAGTACTTC,CSARRLDATYEQYF
TRBJ2-5,NA,NA,TRBV5-1,TGCGCCAGCAGCCTTGTATCAGCGGAGCAAGAGACCCAGTACTTC,CASSLVSAEQETQYF
TRBJ2-5,NA,NA,TRBV5-6,TGTGCCAGCACCTCGGGACGGAGGTACCAAGAGACCCAGTACTTC,CASTSGRRYQETQYF
TRBJ1-5,NA,NA,TRBV7-2,TGTGCCAGCAGCTTTTCGGACAATCAGCCCCAGCATTTT,CASSFSDNQPQHF
TRBJ1-1,NA,NA,TRBV10-3,TGTGCCATCAGTGAGTCCCGGGACACTGAAGCTTTCTTT,CAISESRDTEAFF
TRBJ2-2,TRBD2,NA,TRBV15,TGTGCCACCAGCAAAGCCCCCCCCGCGGGGGGTACCGGGGAGCTGTTTTTT,CATSKAPPAGGTGELFF
TRBJ2-5,NA,NA,TRBV7-8,TGTGCCAGCAGCAAACAAGAGACCCAGTACTTC,CASSKQETQYF
TRBJ2-1,NA,NA,TRBV20-1,TGCAGTGCTAGGCGTCAAGACGATGAGCAGTTCTTC,CSARRQDDEQFF
TRBJ1-1,NA,NA,TRBV12-3/TRBV12-4,TGTGCCACCTCGCTGCAGGGAAATACTGAAGCTTTCTTT,CATSLQGNTEAFF
TRBJ2-5,TRBD1,NA,TRBV7-9,TGTGCCAGCAGCCAGCGGGCAGGGGGCAACCAAGAGACCCAGTACTTC,CASSQRAGGNQETQYF
TRBJ2-5,NA,NA,TRBV2,TGTGCCAGCAGAGAGGGGCCGGGAGAGACCCAGTACTTC,CASREGPGETQYF
TRBJ2-7,NA,few,TRBV24-1,TGTGCCACCAGTGATTTGGACAGACCTTACGAGCAGTACTTC,CATSDLDRPYEQYF
TRBJ1-2,NA,NA,TRBV10-3,TGTGCCATCAGTCGGGGAAATGGCTACACCTTC,CAISRGNGYTF
TRBJ1-2,NA,NA,TRBV29-1,TGCAGCGTTGAAGAAGCGGGTCTTTTCATGGTCTATGGCTACACCTTC,CSVEEAGLFMVYGYTF
TRBJ2-1,NA,NA,TRBV2,TGTGCCAGCAGTGATCCCCTTCCGGGGGGCGCGTACAATGAGCAGTTCTTC,CASSDPLPGGAYNEQFF
TRBJ2-1,TRBD2,many,TRBV20-1,TGCAGTGCTAGAGACCGGGACTATTACTACAATGAGCAGTTCTTC,CSARDRDYYYNEQFF
TRBJ2-3,NA,NA,TRBV10-3,TGTGCCATCAGTGAACCCGATCTAGAAGATACGCAGTATTTT,CAISEPDLEDTQYF
TRBJ1-5,NA,NA,TRBV7-9,TGTGCCAGCAGCTATGGCCGACCTGATCAGCCCCAGCATTTT,CASSYGRPDQPQHF
TRBJ2-5,NA,few,TRBV10-3,TGTGCCATCAGTGAGGCAGGGGCGGCGGAGGAGACCCAGTACTTC,CAISEAGAAEETQYF
TRBJ2-1,TRBD1,NA,TRBV15,TGTGCCACCAGCGGAGAGGACAGGGAACCATTCTTC,CATSGEDREPFF
TRBJ2-7,TRBD1,NA,TRBV20-1,TGCAGTGCTACGGACAGGGGACTGGGCGAGCAGTACTTC,CSATDRGLGEQYF
TRBJ1-4,NA,NA,TRBV10-1,TGCGCCAGCAGTACCTGGGCAGAAGAAAAACTGTTTTTT,CASSTWAEEKLFF
TRBJ2-1,NA,NA,TRBV2,TGTGCCTCGAACGGGGACCTGTCCTACAATGAGCAGTTCTTC,CASNGDLSYNEQFF
TRBJ2-3,NA,NA,TRBV7-8,TGTGCCAGCAGCTTCAGGCAGACAGATACGCAGTATTTT,CASSFRQTDTQYF
TRBJ1-6,TRBD1,NA,TRBV20-1,TGCAGTGCTAGGGGGGGGACAGGATTTAATTCACCCCTCCACTTT,CSARGGTGFNSPLHF
TRBJ2-2,NA,NA,TRBV24-1,TGTGCCACCAGTGATCCCGCGGGACCGAACACCGGGGAGCTGTTTTTT,CATSDPAGPNTGELFF